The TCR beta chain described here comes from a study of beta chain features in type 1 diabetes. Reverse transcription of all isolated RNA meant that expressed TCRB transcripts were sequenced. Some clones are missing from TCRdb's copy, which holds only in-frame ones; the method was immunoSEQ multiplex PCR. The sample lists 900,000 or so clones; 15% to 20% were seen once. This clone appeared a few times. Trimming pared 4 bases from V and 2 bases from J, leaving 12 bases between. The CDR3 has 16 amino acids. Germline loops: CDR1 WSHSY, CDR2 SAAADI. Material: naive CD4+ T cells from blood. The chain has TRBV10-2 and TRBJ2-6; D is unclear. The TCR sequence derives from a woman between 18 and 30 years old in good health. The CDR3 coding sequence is TGCGCCAGCAGTGGGGCAGGATACACTGGGGCCAACGTCCTGACTTTC. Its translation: CASSGAGYTGANVLTF.